This record concerns one T cell receptor beta chain sequence. The antigen is unknown. Donors counted as nominally healthy when sampled, yet unrecorded immune exposures were likely. The PCR contained 60 Vbeta and 13 Jbeta primers. Repertoires were generated with immunoSEQ multiplex PCR, while TCRdb's copy carries only in-frame clones and drops some. Here the sample table reports 40,000 or so clones. The sample belongs to a study of cytomegalovirus exposure and HLA in healthy donors. The V gene's germline CDR1 is LNHNV and CDR2 YYDKDF (reference sequence). Trimming removed 0 bases at V and 0 bases at J, with 14 bases between. This CDR3 is built from 18 residues. Broader study findings: Follow-up analysis seemed to connect common viral pathogens with several of the most significant clusters identified.

Sequences were obtained from PBMCs. This receptor was taken from a male donor in good health and CMV-seronegative. The V gene is TRBV15, the J gene TRBJ2-2; TRBD1 is a possible D gene (6 bases). The CDR3 reads CATSRDRGQSSNTGELFF. The CDR3 DNA is TGTGCCACCAGCAGAGATCGAGGACAGAGTTCGAACACCGGGGAGCTGTTTTTT.